These T cell receptor beta chains were read from a single sample in a study of CD8+CD57+ T cells in acquired aplastic anemia. TCRdb processed the reads anew with MiXCR; each CDR3 protein has one entry. This sample yields approximately 220,000 distinct CDR3 sequences, of which approximately 45% are seen a single time; roughly 8% belongs to the top ten. Source material: sorted CD4+, CD8+, or CD8+CD57+ T cells (not recorded which) from PBMCs. Receptor source: a human donor with aplastic anemia. The CDR3 runs from the conserved cysteine through the conserved F or W. Fields, in order: J gene, V gene, clone size, D gene, CDR3 protein, CDR3 DNA. A D gene is named only where the DNA matches it firmly. Size is omitted from some rows. Given values are once, few, many or a class for expanded clones.

j_call: TRBJ1-1; v_call: TRBV25-1; clone_size: -; d_call: TRBD1; cdr3_aa: CASSDVRGTEAFF; cdr3_nt: TGTGCCAGCAGTGACGTCAGGGGGACTGAAGCTTTCTTT
j_call: TRBJ1-1; v_call: TRBV7-9; clone_size: -; d_call: TRBD1; cdr3_aa: CASSQDPTGTEAFF; cdr3_nt: TGTGCCAGCAGCCAAGACCCGACAGGGACAGAGGCTTTCTTT
j_call: TRBJ1-5; v_call: TRBV12-3/TRBV12-4; clone_size: -; d_call: -; cdr3_aa: CASSFLSGAGSNQPQHF; cdr3_nt: TGTGCCAGCAGTTTTTTGTCCGGTGCGGGGAGCAATCAGCCCCAGCATTTT
j_call: TRBJ2-7; v_call: TRBV2; clone_size: many; d_call: -; cdr3_aa: CASFRTGIIEQYF; cdr3_nt: TGTGCCAGCTTTCGTACAGGGATCATCGAGCAGTACTTC
j_call: TRBJ1-6; v_call: TRBV7-9; clone_size: few; d_call: -; cdr3_aa: CASQRDGNSPLHF; cdr3_nt: TGTGCCAGCCAGCGGGACGGTAATTCACCCCTCCACTTT
j_call: TRBJ2-1; v_call: TRBV7-9; clone_size: many; d_call: TRBD1; cdr3_aa: CASTTGGYNEQFF; cdr3_nt: TGTGCCAGCACAACAGGGGGCTACAATGAGCAGTTCTTC
j_call: TRBJ1-6; v_call: TRBV7-9; clone_size: -; d_call: -; cdr3_aa: CASSLYGNSPLHF; cdr3_nt: TGTGCCAGCAGCTTATATGGGAACTCACCCCTCCACTTT
j_call: TRBJ2-1; v_call: TRBV7-2; clone_size: -; d_call: TRBD2; cdr3_aa: CASRPGTSGAREQFF; cdr3_nt: TGTGCTAGCAGACCCGGGACTAGCGGGGCCCGAGAGCAGTTCTTC
j_call: TRBJ1-1; v_call: TRBV9; clone_size: many; d_call: -; cdr3_aa: CASSGGAEYTEAFF; cdr3_nt: TGTGCCAGCAGCGGGGGGGCGGAGTACACTGAAGCTTTCTTT
j_call: TRBJ2-5; v_call: TRBV7-2; clone_size: -; d_call: TRBD1; cdr3_aa: CASSLVVRTGIHETQYF; cdr3_nt: TGTGCCAGCAGCTTAGTGGTCCGGACAGGGATCCACGAGACCCAGTACTTC
j_call: TRBJ1-1; v_call: TRBV5-1; clone_size: -; d_call: -; cdr3_aa: CASSAGLAGTEAFF; cdr3_nt: TGCGCCAGCAGCGCGGGACTAGCGGGCACTGAAGCTTTCTTT
j_call: TRBJ1-5; v_call: TRBV25-1; clone_size: -; d_call: TRBD1; cdr3_aa: CASSTGVSQPQHF; cdr3_nt: TGTGCCAGCAGTACAGGGGTATCGCAGCCCCAGCATTTT
j_call: TRBJ1-1; v_call: TRBV3-1; clone_size: many; d_call: TRBD1; cdr3_aa: CASSLGTGGSTEAFF; cdr3_nt: TGTGCCAGCAGCCTCGGGACAGGGGGGAGCACTGAAGCTTTCTTT
j_call: TRBJ1-1; v_call: TRBV9; clone_size: few; d_call: -; cdr3_aa: CASSENRNTEAFF; cdr3_nt: TGTGCCAGCAGCGAGAATAGGAACACTGAAGCTTTCTTT
j_call: TRBJ2-7; v_call: TRBV19; clone_size: many; d_call: -; cdr3_aa: CASSATTGPYEQYF; cdr3_nt: TGTGCCAGTAGTGCTACGACAGGACCCTACGAGCAGTACTTC
j_call: TRBJ1-5; v_call: TRBV24-1; clone_size: few; d_call: TRBD1; cdr3_aa: CATDRGVNQPQHF; cdr3_nt: TGTGCCACCGACAGGGGCGTGAATCAGCCCCAGCATTTT
j_call: TRBJ2-7; v_call: TRBV6-1; clone_size: -; d_call: -; cdr3_aa: CASSLAGFDEQYF; cdr3_nt: TGTGCCAGCAGTTTGGCCGGGTTCGACGAGCAGTACTTC
j_call: TRBJ1-2; v_call: TRBV6-5; clone_size: -; d_call: -; cdr3_aa: CASSYLTSNYGYTF; cdr3_nt: TGTGCCAGCAGTTACCTAACTTCTAACTATGGCTACACCTTC
j_call: TRBJ2-5; v_call: TRBV7-2; clone_size: few; d_call: -; cdr3_aa: CASSLGGGEGEETQYF; cdr3_nt: TGTGCCAGCAGCTTAGGGGGCGGGGAGGGGGAAGAGACCCAGTACTTC
j_call: TRBJ2-7; v_call: TRBV7-8; clone_size: many; d_call: TRBD1; cdr3_aa: CASSSRTGGLGQYF; cdr3_nt: TGTGCCAGCAGCTCCCGGACAGGGGGACTGGGGCAGTACTTC
j_call: TRBJ2-7; v_call: TRBV7-3; clone_size: once; d_call: -; cdr3_aa: CASSSTEVQNEQYF; cdr3_nt: TGTGCCAGCAGCTCTACAGAGGTTCAGAACGAGCAGTACTTC
j_call: TRBJ2-7; v_call: TRBV7-2; clone_size: many; d_call: -; cdr3_aa: CASSLEPGSSYEQYF; cdr3_nt: TGTGCCAGCAGCTTAGAACCCGGGAGCTCCTACGAGCAGTACTTC
j_call: TRBJ1-2; v_call: TRBV5-6; clone_size: few; d_call: -; cdr3_aa: CASSPGTELVHGYTF; cdr3_nt: TGTGCCAGCAGCCCCGGGACCGAACTCGTGCATGGCTACACCTTC
j_call: TRBJ2-7; v_call: TRBV12-3/TRBV12-4; clone_size: -; d_call: -; cdr3_aa: CASSYSTQPTYEQYF; cdr3_nt: TGTGCCAGCAGTTACTCGACCCAACCCACCTACGAGCAGTACTTC
j_call: TRBJ2-7; v_call: TRBV2; clone_size: many; d_call: -; cdr3_aa: CASSASPHQSYEQYF; cdr3_nt: TGTGCCAGCAGTGCTTCTCCGCACCAGTCCTACGAGCAGTACTTC
j_call: TRBJ2-3; v_call: TRBV12-3/TRBV12-4; clone_size: many; d_call: -; cdr3_aa: CASSHPQRARADTQYF; cdr3_nt: TGTGCCAGCAGCCACCCCCAGCGGGCCAGGGCAGATACGCAGTATTTT
j_call: TRBJ2-7; v_call: TRBV20-1; clone_size: few; d_call: TRBD2; cdr3_aa: CSARRLAGGYEQYF; cdr3_nt: TGCAGTGCTAGACGACTAGCGGGAGGCTACGAGCAGTACTTC
j_call: TRBJ2-7; v_call: TRBV6-5; clone_size: -; d_call: -; cdr3_aa: CASSYGQGGEQYF; cdr3_nt: TGTGCCAGCAGTTACGGGCAGGGAGGCGAGCAGTACTTC